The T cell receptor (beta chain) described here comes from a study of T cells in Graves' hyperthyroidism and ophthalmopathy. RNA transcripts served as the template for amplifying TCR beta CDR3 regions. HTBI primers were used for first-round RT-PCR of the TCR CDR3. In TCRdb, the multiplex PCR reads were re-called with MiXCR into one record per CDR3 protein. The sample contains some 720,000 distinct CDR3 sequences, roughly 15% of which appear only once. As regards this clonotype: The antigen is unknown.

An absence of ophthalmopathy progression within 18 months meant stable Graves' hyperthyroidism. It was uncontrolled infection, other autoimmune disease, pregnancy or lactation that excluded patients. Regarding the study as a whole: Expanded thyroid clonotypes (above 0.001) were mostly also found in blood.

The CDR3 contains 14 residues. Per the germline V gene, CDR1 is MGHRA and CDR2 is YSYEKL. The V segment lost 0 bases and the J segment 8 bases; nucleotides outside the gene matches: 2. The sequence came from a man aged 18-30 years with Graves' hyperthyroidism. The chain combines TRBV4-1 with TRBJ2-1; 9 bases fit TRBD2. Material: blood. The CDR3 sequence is CASSQEAGGDEQFF. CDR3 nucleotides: TGCGCCAGCAGCCAAGAAGCGGGGGGCGATGAGCAGTTCTTC.